The following is a TCR beta chain sequence with its context. Antigen specificity is unknown. The CDR3 sequence is 14 residues long. The germline gives CDR1 SGHNT, CDR2 YYREEE (reference sequence). V lost 4 bases and J lost 6; bases outside the gene matches: 8. This sample is part of a study of cytomegalovirus exposure and HLA in healthy donors. Broader study findings: Among TCR beta chains, those listed as cytomegalovirus-associated numbered some 170.

Repertoires were generated with immunoSEQ multiplex PCR, while TCRdb's copy carries only in-frame clones and drops some. This sample has 130,000 to 150,000 clones; 90% occur once, and the top ten carry less than 7%. The chain carries TRBV5-4 and TRBJ2-7; 9 bases map to TRBD1. The TCR sequence derives from a woman between 25 and 40 years old in good health and CMV-seropositive. The sequencing sample was made of PBMCs. DNA of the CDR3: TGTGCCAGCAGCCGTAGGACAGGGGTCCCCGAGCAGTACTTC. Its translation is CASSRRTGVPEQYF.